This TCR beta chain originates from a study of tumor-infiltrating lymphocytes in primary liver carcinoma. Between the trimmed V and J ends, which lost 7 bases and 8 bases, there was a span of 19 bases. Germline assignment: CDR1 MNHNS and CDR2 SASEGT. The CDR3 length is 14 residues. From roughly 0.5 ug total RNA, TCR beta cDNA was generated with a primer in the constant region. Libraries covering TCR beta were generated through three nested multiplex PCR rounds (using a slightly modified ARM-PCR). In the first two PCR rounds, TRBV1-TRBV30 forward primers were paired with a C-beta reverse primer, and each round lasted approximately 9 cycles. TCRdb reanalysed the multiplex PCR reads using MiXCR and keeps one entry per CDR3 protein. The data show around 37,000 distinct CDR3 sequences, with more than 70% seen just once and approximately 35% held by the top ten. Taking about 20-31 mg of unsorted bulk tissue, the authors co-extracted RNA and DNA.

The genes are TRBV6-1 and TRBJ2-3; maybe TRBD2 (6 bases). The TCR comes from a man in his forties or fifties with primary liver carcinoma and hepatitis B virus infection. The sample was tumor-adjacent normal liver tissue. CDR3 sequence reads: CASIPGTDSGTQYF. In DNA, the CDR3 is TGTGCCAGCATCCCCGGGACTGACTCAGGTACGCAGTATTTT.